The following is a T cell receptor beta chain sequence with its context. The sample comes from a study of blood T cell repertoires in COVID-19. Study-level information: Samples taken during acute and convalescent COVID-19 were collected in the United States, Italy and Spain. PBMCs, B-cell-depleted T cells, or T cells were the source of the cDNA or gDNA that made up the material.

The CDR3 is 13 amino acids. CDR1 and CDR2 (germline): SQVTM, ANQGSEA. V gave up 6 bases and J gave up 2 bases, with 11 bases separating them. As processed by the authors: Amplification with reference gene primers provided the estimates of nucleated cell counts. Here immunoSEQ multiplex PCR was the method, and the copy in TCRdb shows in-frame clones only, minus some. V, J and clone size were drawn from that table, and D and trimming were deduced from the DNA. Found here are 150,000 or so clones, about 90% of them singletons; the top ten hold less than 0.6%. This receptor was obtained from a man aged 45-65 years with acute or convalescent COVID-19. This sequence joins TRBV29-1 and TRBJ1-5, with a weak D call TRBD1 (6 bases). What was sequenced was peripheral blood. This chain's CDR3 is CSVRQEGNQPQHF. The CDR3, as DNA: TGCAGCGTAAGACAGGAGGGCAATCAGCCCCAGCATTTT.